These T cell receptor beta chains were read from a single sample in a study of cytomegalovirus exposure and HLA in healthy donors. The repertoire was sequenced with immunoSEQ multiplex PCR; TCRdb's copy has only in-frame clones and lacks some. This sample has about 190,000 clones, with around 86% found just once. Input material: PBMCs. The origin of the receptors is a woman aged 18-35 years in good health and CMV-seronegative. Each CDR3 is given with its conserved first and last residue. Fields, in order: D gene, clone size, V gene, J gene, CDR3 DNA, CDR3 protein. The D gene is left open where the match is weak. Clone size is not always given. Where it is, it says once, few, many or a class for expanded clones.

TRBD1	once	TRBV5-1	TRBJ2-3	TGCGCCAGCAGCGCAGGGGGCGCATCAGATACGCAGTATTTT	CASSAGGASDTQYF
NA	NA	TRBV4-1	TRBJ1-1	TGCGCCAGCAGCCAAGATGGGGGGGAAGCTTTCTTT	CASSQDGGEAFF
NA	NA	TRBV5-6	TRBJ2-3	TGTGCCAGCAGCTTAAGGCTGGACAGTAGCACAGATACGCAGTATTTT	CASSLRLDSSTDTQYF
TRBD2	NA	TRBV5-6	TRBJ2-7	TGTGCCAGCAGCTTGCCCGGGACTAGCGGCTACGAGCAGTACTTC	CASSLPGTSGYEQYF
NA	NA	TRBV18	TRBJ1-5	TGTGCCAGCTCACCACAACAGGGAGCCCAGCCCCAGCATTTT	CASSPQQGAQPQHF
NA	few	TRBV6-1	TRBJ2-1	TGTGCCAGCAGTGAAGAGGCGGGAAGCTACAATGAGCAGTTCTTC	CASSEEAGSYNEQFF
NA	NA	TRBV7-6	TRBJ2-3	TGTGCCAGCAGCCCCGTCACAGATACGCAGTATTTT	CASSPVTDTQYF
NA	NA	TRBV7-9	TRBJ2-5	TGTGCCAGCAGCTTAGAGACAGCACAAGAGACCCAGTACTTC	CASSLETAQETQYF
NA	NA	TRBV6-5	TRBJ1-1	TGTGCCAGCAGTTTGAACATGAACACTGAAGCTTTCTTT	CASSLNMNTEAFF
TRBD2	NA	TRBV11-3	TRBJ2-2	TGTGCCAGCAGCTTAGGACTAGCGTTGGGGCCAAACACCGGGGAGCTGTTTTTT	CASSLGLALGPNTGELFF
TRBD1	NA	TRBV7-9	TRBJ2-5	TGTGCCAGCAGCCCGACAGGGTTACTCGGCGAGGAGACCCAGTACTTC	CASSPTGLLGEETQYF
TRBD1	NA	TRBV29-1	TRBJ1-4	TGCAGCGTCATACCAGGGGGGAACGAAAAACTGTTTTTT	CSVIPGGNEKLFF
NA	NA	TRBV6-7	TRBJ1-2	TGTGCCAGCAGTTATAGCTACGGTAACTATGGCTACACCTTC	CASSYSYGNYGYTF